This T cell receptor (beta chain) is from a study of response to subunit inactivated influenza vaccine. General observations from the study: Authors suggested each seasonal influenza vaccination recruits few new T cells.

Germline V gives CDR1 LGHDT, CDR2 YNNKEL (reference sequence). The CDR3 runs to 11 residues. Trimming removed 0 bases at V and 15 bases at J, with 9 bases between. TCRdb analysed the RT-PCR reads with MiXCR anew, one entry per CDR3 protein. The sample yields about 700,000 distinct CDR3 sequences, about 15% seen once. Comment on this clonotype: As yet, its antigen is unknown.

The specimen comprised PBMCs from blood, sampled approximately 15 days before vaccination. The receptor comes from a man aged 45-65 years who received an inactivated influenza vaccine. The rearrangement links TRBV3-1 to TRBJ2-1, with D possibly being TRBD1 or TRBD2 (5 bases each). CDR3 nucleotide sequence: TGTGCCAGCAGCCAAGATCAGGGACCGTTCTTC. Translating gives CASSQDQGPFF.